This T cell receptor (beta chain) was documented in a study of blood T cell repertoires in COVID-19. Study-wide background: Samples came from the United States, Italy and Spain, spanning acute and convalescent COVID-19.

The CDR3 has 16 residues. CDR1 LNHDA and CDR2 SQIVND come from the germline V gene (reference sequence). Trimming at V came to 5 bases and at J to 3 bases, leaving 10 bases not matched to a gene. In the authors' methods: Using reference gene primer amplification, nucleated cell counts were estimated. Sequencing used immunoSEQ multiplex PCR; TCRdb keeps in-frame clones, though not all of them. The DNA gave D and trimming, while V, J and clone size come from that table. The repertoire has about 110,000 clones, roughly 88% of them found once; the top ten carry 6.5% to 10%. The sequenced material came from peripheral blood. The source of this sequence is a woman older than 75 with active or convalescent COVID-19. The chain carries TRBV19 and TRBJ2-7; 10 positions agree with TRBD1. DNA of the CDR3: TGTGCCAGTAGTCCCCGACAGGGGGCGACGTTCTACGAGCAGTACTTC. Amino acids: CASSPRQGATFYEQYF.